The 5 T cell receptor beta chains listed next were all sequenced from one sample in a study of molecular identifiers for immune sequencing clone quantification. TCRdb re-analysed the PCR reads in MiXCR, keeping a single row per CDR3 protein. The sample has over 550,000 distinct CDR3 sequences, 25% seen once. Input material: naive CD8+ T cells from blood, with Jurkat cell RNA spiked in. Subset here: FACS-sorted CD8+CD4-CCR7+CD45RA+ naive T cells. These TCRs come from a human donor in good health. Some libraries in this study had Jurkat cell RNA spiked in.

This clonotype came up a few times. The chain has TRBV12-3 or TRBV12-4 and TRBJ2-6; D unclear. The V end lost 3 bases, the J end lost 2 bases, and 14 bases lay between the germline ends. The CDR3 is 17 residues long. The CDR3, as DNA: TGTGCCAGCAGTTTCCGGTTGTGGGTTACTGGGGCCAACGTCCTGACTTTC. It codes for CASSFRLWVTGANVLTF.

The CDR3 DNA follows: TGTGCCAGCAGCCGAATCCTAGCGGGGGGCTACAATGAGCAGTTCTTC. Its protein product is CASSRILAGGYNEQFF. The chain links TRBV14 to TRBJ2-1; 11 nucleotides align to TRBD2. CDR3 length: 16 amino acids. Germline V CDR1 and CDR2: SGHDN, FVKESK. Trimming removed 4 bases from V and 3 bases from J; junction bases left unmatched: 5.

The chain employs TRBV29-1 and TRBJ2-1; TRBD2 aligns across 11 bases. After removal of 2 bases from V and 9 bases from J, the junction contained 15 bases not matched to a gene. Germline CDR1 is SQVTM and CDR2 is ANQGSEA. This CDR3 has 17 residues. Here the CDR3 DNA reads TGCAGCGTTGAACTTCTAGCGGGGGGTTCCGGGTTAGGTGAGCAGTTCTTC. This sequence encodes CSVELLAGGSGLGEQFF.

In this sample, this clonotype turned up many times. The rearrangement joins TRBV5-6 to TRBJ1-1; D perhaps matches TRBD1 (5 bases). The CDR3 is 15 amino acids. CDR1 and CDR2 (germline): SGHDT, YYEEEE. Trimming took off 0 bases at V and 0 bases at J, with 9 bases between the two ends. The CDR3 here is CASSLVRDLNTEAFF. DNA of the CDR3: TGTGCCAGCAGCTTGGTTAGGGACCTGAACACTGAAGCTTTCTTT.

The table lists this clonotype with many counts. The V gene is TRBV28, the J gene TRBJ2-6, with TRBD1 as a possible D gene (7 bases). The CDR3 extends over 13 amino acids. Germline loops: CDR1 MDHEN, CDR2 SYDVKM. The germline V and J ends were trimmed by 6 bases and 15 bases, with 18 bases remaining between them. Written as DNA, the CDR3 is TGTGCCAGCAGCTTGGTCAGGGGGGAAGGCCTGACTTTC. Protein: CASSLVRGEGLTF.